This T cell receptor beta chain is drawn from a study of technical replicates of blood from a handful of donors. TCRdb's copy holds only in-frame clones and misses some; the assay was immunoSEQ multiplex PCR. Among approximately 92,000 clones listed, about 95% were seen once. Trimming cost V 3 bases and J 0 bases, with 9 bases left between them. CDR1 is SNHLY and CDR2 is FYNNEI in the germline V gene. This CDR3 comprises 15 residues. The sample was T cells isolated from PBMCs. The chain links TRBV2 to TRBJ1-5; no definite D call. The clonotype originates from a human donor in good health. CDR3 in amino acids: CASSDGGYSNQPQHF. CDR3 bases: TGTGCCAGCAGTGACGGCGGTTATAGCAATCAGCCCCAGCATTTT. The full variable domain, with the rest looked up from reference TRBV2 and TRBJ1-5, is EPEVTQTPSHQVTQMGQEVILRCVPISNHLYFYWYRQILGQKVEFLVSFYNNEISEKSEIFDDQFSVERPDGSNFTLKIRSTKLEDSAMYFCASSDGGYSNQPQHFGDGTRLSIL.